A selection of T cell receptor beta chains follows, all from one sample in a study of CD8+ T cells in alopecia areata. TCRdb keeps only in-frame clones here, not all; method: immunoSEQ multiplex PCR. The data hold hundreds of thousands of clones, with around three fifths observed a single time. Specimen: CD4+ T cells sorted from blood, collected at week 0. These receptors came from a human donor with alopecia areata. The CDR3 runs from the conserved cysteine through the conserved F or W. The D gene is left open where the match is weak. Clone size is given for some rows only: seen once, a few or many times, or a class if the clone is expanded.

d_call	v_call	clone_size	j_call	cdr3_nt	cdr3_aa
NA	TRBV14	NA	TRBJ1-1	TGTGCCAGCAGCCAAGGGCGGAGGGGGGAAGCTTTCTTT	CASSQGRRGEAFF
TRBD2	TRBV29-1	NA	TRBJ2-7	TGCAGCGTAAGGACTAGCGGGAGTGGAGAGCAGTACTTC	CSVRTSGSGEQYF
TRBD1	TRBV29-1	NA	TRBJ2-3	TGCAGCGTTGATAAACCGGACAGGAACACAGATACGCAGTATTTT	CSVDKPDRNTDTQYF
NA	TRBV30	NA	TRBJ1-1	TGTGCCTGGAGTTACCGGCGGGTTCGTATCACTGAAGCTTTCTTT	CAWSYRRVRITEAFF
NA	TRBV19	few	TRBJ2-3	TGTGCCAGTACCTCGGGGCGGATTAACACAGATACGCAGTATTTT	CASTSGRINTDTQYF
NA	TRBV4-1	few	TRBJ2-5	TGCGCCAGCAGCCAAGACCCTGACTCTAGAGGGGGGGCGGAGACCCAGTACTTC	CASSQDPDSRGGAETQYF
NA	TRBV19	NA	TRBJ1-5	TGTGCCAGTAGTCTGGGGTATCAGCCCCAGCATTTT	CASSLGYQPQHF
TRBD1	TRBV28	once	TRBJ1-2	TGTGCCAGCAGTGGGGACAGCTATGGCTACACCTTC	CASSGDSYGYTF
TRBD1	TRBV5-1	NA	TRBJ2-3	TGCGCCAGCAGCTGGGGACAGGGAACCACAGATACGCAGTATTTT	CASSWGQGTTDTQYF
NA	TRBV4-2	few	TRBJ2-6	TGTGCCAGCAGCGAGACAGCAGTTACCTCTGGGGCCAACGTCCTGACTTTC	CASSETAVTSGANVLTF
NA	TRBV29-1	NA	TRBJ2-1	TGCAGCGTTGAAGGGGTCTCCTACAATGAGCAGTTCTTC	CSVEGVSYNEQFF
NA	TRBV11-2	NA	TRBJ1-1	TGTGCCAGCAGGACCCCGGGACGAAAAAACACTGAAGCTTTCTTT	CASRTPGRKNTEAFF
NA	TRBV13	NA	TRBJ2-7	TGTGCCAGCAGCTCGACAGGAGGTGGCGAGCAGTACTTC	CASSSTGGGEQYF